These 32 T cell receptor beta chains were sequenced from one sample in a study of cytomegalovirus exposure and HLA in healthy donors. The PCR ran on 60 Vbeta and 13 Jbeta primers. The protocol was immunoSEQ multiplex PCR, while the TCRdb copy is restricted to in-frame clones and leaves out a portion. The sample carries hundreds of thousands of clones, approximately 82% recorded once. Sequencing used PBMCs. The origin of the receptors is a man aged 18 to 30 in good health and CMV-seronegative.

The V gene is TRBV19, the J gene TRBJ1-1; 9 nucleotides match TRBD1. The V gene end was trimmed by 6 bases and the J gene end by 10 bases; junction bases not matched to a gene: 9. Germline V CDR1 and CDR2: LNHDA, SQIVND (reference sequence). This CDR3 contains 13 residues. The CDR3 reads CASRQQGALGAFF. CDR3 bases: TGTGCCAGTAGACAACAGGGGGCGCTGGGAGCTTTCTTT.

This rearrangement joins TRBV28 to TRBJ1-5; D call uncertain. The CDR3 extends over 16 amino acids. Germline values: CDR1 MDHEN, CDR2 SYDVKM. The V end was cut by 0 bases, the J end by 9 bases, with 18 bases between. The chain's CDR3 is CASSLWDGRTWGPQHF. The CDR3 DNA follows: TGTGCCAGCAGTTTATGGGACGGACGGACTTGGGGGCCCCAGCATTTT. The whole variable domain, filled in from reference TRBV28 and TRBJ1-5, reads DVKVTQSSRYLVKRTGEKVFLECVQDMDHENMFWYRQDPGLGLRLIYFSYDVKMKEKGDIPEGYSVSREKKERFSLILESASTNQTSMYLCASSLWDGRTWGPQHFGDGTRLSIL.

The rearrangement links TRBV7-9 to TRBJ2-2, with D perhaps TRBD2 (7 bases). This CDR3 has 19 residues. V was shortened by 4 bases and J by 2 bases, with 23 bases between the two germline ends. Germline V gene sequence: CDR1 SEHNR, CDR2 FQNEAQ (reference sequence). CDR3 residues: CASSSPGGRESFNTGELFF. The CDR3 region has the DNA TGTGCCAGCAGCTCCCCTGGGGGGCGGGAGTCTTTCAACACCGGGGAGCTGTTTTTT.

This clone was observed a single time. The J gene is TRBJ2-1, the V gene TRBV6-5, with 9 bases matching TRBD2. From germline, CDR1 is MNHEY and CDR2 SVGAGI. The J segment lost 7 bases and the V segment lost 6 bases, leaving 4 bases of the junction unmatched. This CDR3 contains 13 residues. DNA of the CDR3: TGTGCCAGCAGGTTAGCGGGAGTGAATGAGCAGTTCTTC. It codes for CASRLAGVNEQFF.

This clone was found a few times. V gene TRBV29-1 combines with J gene TRBJ1-1; perhaps TRBD1 as D (6 bases). CDR3 length: 11 residues. V was pared by 4 bases and J by 10 bases, with 13 bases between. Germline values: CDR1 SQVTM, CDR2 ANQGSEA. The CDR3, as DNA: TGCAGCGTTGTTCACAGGGAGGGAGCTTTCTTT. Translation: CSVVHREGAFF.

This chain joins TRBV29-1 and TRBJ1-2; D is uncertain. Germline values: CDR1 SQVTM, CDR2 ANQGSEA. The V end lost 4 bases, the J end lost 3 bases, and 15 bases lay between the germline ends. This CDR3 has 14 residues. In DNA, the CDR3 is TGCAGCGTTGCGGTCCCTTCCCCTCACTATGGCTACACCTTC. It specifies CSVAVPSPHYGYTF.

As regards this clone: Since the CDR3 does not end with the conserved phenylalanine or tryptophan, this likely comes from a read error. The DNA is omitted, as the CDR3 cannot be located on it reliably, and the CDR3 follows TCRdb's listing. The V gene is TRBV2, the J gene TRBJ1-1; TRBD1, the table's D call, lacks a check against the DNA. Germline V CDR1 and CDR2: SNHLY, FYNNEI. Termini included, the CDR3 measures 8 amino acids. This CDR3 reads CASSRRQG.

CDR3 region: CASSLLSGGSAQHF. CDR3 bases: TGTGCCAGCAGTTTATTGTCAGGGGGGAGCGCCCAGCATTTT. The chain combines TRBV28 with TRBJ1-5, with 7 nucleotides matching TRBD1. Germline CDR1 and CDR2: MDHEN and SYDVKM. The ends lost 1 base at V and 11 bases at J; junction bases unmatched: 8. This CDR3 is 14 amino acids long.

The V gene is TRBV6-1, the J gene TRBJ1-4; possible D gene TRBD1, 6 bases. The V end was cut by 4 bases, the J end by 8 bases, with 20 bases between. The CDR3 has 16 amino acids. The germline gives CDR1 MNHNS, CDR2 SASEGT. The CDR3 region is CASSGGSTGHDEKLFF. CDR3 DNA sequence: TGTGCCAGCAGTGGTGGTTCGACAGGCCATGACGAAAAACTGTTTTTT.

The rearrangement joins TRBV7-8 to TRBJ2-5, with D perhaps matching TRBD1 (5 bases). In germline, CDR1 is SGHVS, CDR2 FQNEAQ. V was shortened by 1 base and J by 5 bases, with 11 bases between the two germline ends. The CDR3 sequence is 14 residues long. The CDR3 loop reads CASSLVGVRETQYF. The CDR3 coding sequence is TGTGCCAGCAGCTTAGTAGGGGTGAGGGAGACCCAGTACTTC.

The rearrangement uses TRBV30 and TRBJ2-2; D unclear. Germline V gene data show CDR1 as GTSNPN and CDR2 as SVGIG (reference sequence). The CDR3 sequence is 13 residues long. Trimming shortened V by 4 bases and J by 1 base, and 7 bases separated the two germline ends. CDR3 region: CAWTVRNTGELFF. The CDR3 DNA reads as TGTGCCTGGACAGTCCGGAACACCGGGGAGCTGTTTTTT.

This rearrangement joins TRBV10-3 to TRBJ1-4, with D perhaps TRBD1 (6 bases). Trimming shortened V by 2 bases and J by 9 bases, and 13 bases separated the two germline ends. Germline V gives CDR1 ENHRY, CDR2 SYGVKD. The CDR3 is 14 amino acids. In DNA, the CDR3 is TGTGCCATCAGTGAGAGCAGGGGTGATCAAAAACTGTTTTTT. Protein product: CAISESRGDQKLFF.

This chain connects TRBV9 to TRBJ2-1, with D maybe TRBD1 (5 bases). V was trimmed by 0 bases and J by 4 bases, leaving 11 bases between them. The CDR3 length is 15 residues. Germline V lookup: CDR1 SGDLS, CDR2 YYNGEE. The CDR3 DNA reads TGTGCCAGCAGCGTAGGTGGCGGACAATACAATGAGCAGTTCTTC. It is translated as CASSVGGGQYNEQFF.

The V call is TRBV7-8, the J call TRBJ2-5; 10 bases map to TRBD2. The J call is in doubt because the DNA end fits TRBJ2-7 better. This CDR3 comprises 16 residues. Germline CDR1 SGHVS, CDR2 FQNEAQ. Here the CDR3 reads CASSLGLAGVSYEQYF. The CDR3 DNA sequence: TGTGCCAGCAGCTTAGGCCTAGCGGGAGTATCTTACGAGCAGTACTTC.

The V gene is TRBV6-1, the J gene TRBJ2-1; D call uncertain. Germline V gene data show CDR1 as MNHNS and CDR2 as SASEGT. The CDR3 is 11 residues long. Trimming pared 3 bases from V and 8 bases from J, leaving 5 bases between. CDR3 in amino acids: CASSESDEQFF. The CDR3 bases are TGTGCCAGCAGTGAGTCCGATGAGCAGTTCTTC.

This clone turned up a few times. The identical CDR3 is also encoded by other nucleotide sequences in the sample. The rearrangement joins TRBV19 to TRBJ2-7; D may be TRBD2 (5 bases). CDR3 length equals 13 residues. From germline, CDR1 is LNHDA and CDR2 SQIVND (reference sequence). The V and J ends lost 4 bases and 6 bases respectively, with 13 bases between them. This CDR3 is CASSTSRGSEQYF. The CDR3, as DNA: TGTGCCAGTAGTACCTCTCGAGGGTCCGAGCAGTACTTC.

The chain carries TRBV7-8 and TRBJ2-7; 8 bases line up with TRBD2. V shed 4 bases and J 3 bases; nucleotides not matched to a gene: 11. CDR3 length: 16 amino acids. Per germline, CDR1 SGHVS and CDR2 FQNEAQ. CDR3 in amino acids: CASSSRYGSGIYEQYF. In nucleotides, the CDR3 is TGTGCCAGCAGCTCCCGGTATGGTAGCGGGATCTACGAGCAGTACTTC.

The chain is built from TRBV2 and TRBJ1-6; D gene unclear. The CDR3 sequence is 13 residues long. Germline-derived CDR1 and CDR2 are SNHLY and FYNNEI. V dropped 6 bases and J dropped 10 bases, with 13 bases sitting between them. The CDR3 reads CASRDGSYSPLHF. The CDR3 DNA reads TGTGCCAGCAGGGACGGGAGTTACTCACCCCTCCACTTT. Based on the CDR3 plus reference TRBV2 and TRBJ1-6, the full variable domain is EPEVTQTPSHQVTQMGQEVILRCVPISNHLYFYWYRQILGQKVEFLVSFYNNEISEKSEIFDDQFSVERPDGSNFTLKIRSTKLEDSAMYFCASRDGSYSPLHFGNGTRLTVT.

DNA for the CDR3: TGTGCCAGCAGCCAAGAGGTCGATACTAGGCGGGAGACCCAGTACTTC. Protein product: CASSQEVDTRRETQYF. J is TRBJ2-5 and V is TRBV14; D is perhaps TRBD2 (5 bases). This CDR3 region has 16 residues. CDR1 SGHDN and CDR2 FVKESK come from the germline V gene. Deletions cut 0 bases from V and 5 bases from J, with 16 bases between.

The genes are TRBV5-5 and TRBJ2-2; TRBD1 aligns across 7 bases. CDR3 length: 16 residues. Trimming removed 0 bases from V and 4 bases from J; junction bases left unmatched: 6. CDR1 and CDR2 from the germline V gene are SGHKS and YYEKEE (reference sequence). CDR3 sequence: CASSLGVTGPTGELFF. Written as DNA, the CDR3 is TGTGCCAGCAGCTTGGGTGTGACAGGGCCCACCGGGGAGCTGTTTTTT. The full variable domain, rest sourced from reference TRBV5-5 and TRBJ2-2, is DAGVTQSPTHLIKTRGQQVTLRCSPISGHKSVSWYQQVLGQGPQFIFQYYEKEERGRGNFPDRFSARQFPNYSSELNVNALLLGDSALYLCASSLGVTGPTGELFFGEGSRLTVL.

This clone was recorded a few times. The chain employs TRBV5-1 and TRBJ1-4; 8 positions agree with TRBD1. CDR1 and CDR2 from the germline V gene are SGHRS and YFSETQ. Unmatched junction bases numbered 2, after V lost 0 bases and J lost 4 bases. This CDR3 has 15 amino acids. The CDR3 sequence is CASSLGTGYNEKLFF. CDR3 DNA: TGCGCCAGCAGCTTGGGGACAGGGTATAATGAAAAACTGTTTTTT.

The V and J genes are TRBV30 and TRBJ2-1; no clear D gene. Trimming shortened V by 3 bases and J by 7 bases, and 7 bases separated the two germline ends. CDR3 size: 11 residues. The V gene's germline CDR1 is GTSNPN and CDR2 SVGIG (reference sequence). Written as DNA, the CDR3 is TGTGCCTGGAGCCTGCGGAATGAGCAGTTCTTC. As protein: CAWSLRNEQFF.

This clone was seen a single time. The chain recombines TRBV5-1 with TRBJ2-5; D might be TRBD1 (7 bases). Germline V gene sequence: CDR1 SGHRS, CDR2 YFSETQ. The CDR3 loop spans 14 amino acids. The ends were cut back, 3 bases at V and 3 bases at J, with 12 bases in the middle. The CDR3 region is CASSWGDSKETQYF. CDR3 sequence (DNA): TGCGCCAGCAGCTGGGGGGACAGTAAAGAGACCCAGTACTTC. Filled out from reference TRBV5-1 and TRBJ2-5, the complete variable domain reads KAGVTQTPRYLIKTRGQQVTLSCSPISGHRSVSWYQQTPGQGLQFLFEYFSETQRNKGNFPGRFSGRQFSNSRSEMNVSTLELGDSALYLCASSWGDSKETQYFGPGTRLLVL.

The chain links TRBV14 to TRBJ2-1, with D tentatively TRBD1 (5 bases). Germline values: CDR1 SGHDN, CDR2 FVKESK. Trimming took 1 base from V and 1 from J, leaving 35 bases between them. This CDR3 spans 24 amino acids. CDR3 sequence (DNA): TGTGCCAGCAGCCAAGTCGAACCGACCATAGAGAGAGGCCAGGGCAGTTATTCCTACAATGAGCAGTTCTTC. Protein sequence: CASSQVEPTIERGQGSYSYNEQFF.

The gene calls are TRBV28 and TRBJ2-7; possibly TRBD2 for D (5 bases). V shed 4 bases and J shed 2 bases, with 15 bases lying between them. The CDR3 is 15 residues long. Germline V lookup: CDR1 MDHEN, CDR2 SYDVKM. CDR3 coding DNA: TGTGCCAGCAGTTCAACCCCCCCCGGGGCCTACGAGCAGTACTTC. This codes for CASSSTPPGAYEQYF. The full variable domain, its missing parts supplied by reference TRBV28 and TRBJ2-7, is DVKVTQSSRYLVKRTGEKVFLECVQDMDHENMFWYRQDPGLGLRLIYFSYDVKMKEKGDIPEGYSVSREKKERFSLILESASTNQTSMYLCASSSTPPGAYEQYFGPGTRLTVT.

The chain recombines TRBV6-5 with TRBJ1-2; 10 nucleotides align to TRBD1. The CDR3 spans 15 residues. Germline trimming cut 5 bases from V and 4 bases from J; bases unmatched to any gene: 7. CDR1 MNHEY and CDR2 SVGAGI come from the germline V gene. As DNA, the CDR3 is TGTGCCAGCAGTCCCGGGACAGGGGTGTTCTATGGCTACACCTTC. Translation: CASSPGTGVFYGYTF.

V and J are TRBV30 and TRBJ2-1, with 16 bases fitting TRBD2. CDR3 size: 20 residues. The ends lost 1 base at V and 1 base at J; junction bases unmatched: 10. The germline CDR1 and CDR2 sequences are GTSNPN and SVGIG (reference sequence). The CDR3 loop is CAWSAGGLAGGSVSYNEQFF. DNA of the CDR3: TGTGCCTGGAGTGCAGGGGGACTAGCGGGAGGGTCTGTATCCTACAATGAGCAGTTCTTC.

Only a few counts were recorded for this clone. This sequence joins TRBV7-9 and TRBJ1-1; 10 nucleotides match TRBD1. The V gene's germline CDR1 is SEHNR and CDR2 FQNEAQ (reference sequence). Trimming took 5 bases from V and 0 from J; bases not matched to a gene: 6. This CDR3 has 16 residues. CDR3 in DNA: TGTGCCAGCAGCCCCCGGGACAGGGGCATGAACACTGAAGCTTTCTTT. It encodes CASSPRDRGMNTEAFF.

The J gene is TRBJ1-4, the V gene TRBV5-4, with D possibly TRBD1 on 5 matching bases. The V gene's germline CDR1 is SGHNT and CDR2 YYREEE (reference sequence). The CDR3 is made up of 13 amino acids. Trimming cost V 4 bases and J 8 bases, with 12 bases left between them. Written as DNA, the CDR3 is TGTGCCAGCAGCGTGTGGGGCGCGGAAAAACTGTTTTTT. It is translated as CASSVWGAEKLFF.

This clone was detected a few times. The rearrangement joins TRBV4-2 to TRBJ1-2; weak D call: TRBD1 (6 bases). With 0 bases removed from V and 5 bases from J, the gap between germline ends came to 19 bases. This CDR3 is built from 17 residues. Germline V gene data show CDR1 as LGHNA and CDR2 as YNFKEQ. CDR3 protein: CASSQEVLQGTWYGYTF. CDR3 nucleotide sequence: TGTGCCAGCAGCCAAGAAGTTTTACAGGGCACTTGGTATGGCTACACCTTC.

The chain uses TRBV9 and TRBJ2-1; no clear D gene. The CDR3 runs to 12 residues. Trimming removed 0 bases at V and 11 bases at J, with 9 bases between. The germline gives CDR1 SGDLS, CDR2 YYNGEE. The CDR3 loop is CASSVEAGKQFF. DNA for the CDR3: TGTGCCAGCAGCGTAGAAGCAGGAAAGCAGTTCTTC.

The rearrangement links TRBV2 to TRBJ2-7; TRBD1 aligns across 10 bases. Germline lookup yields CDR1 SNHLY and CDR2 FYNNEI. Losses at the gene ends were 6 bases for V and 7 bases for J; bases not matched to a gene: 3. There are 12 residues in the CDR3. This CDR3 reads CASSGQGGEQYF. In nucleotides, the CDR3 is TGTGCCAGCAGCGGACAGGGGGGGGAGCAGTACTTC.